This T cell receptor (beta chain) came from a study of blood T cell repertoires in COVID-19. For the study at large: Specimens from acute and convalescent COVID-19 originated in the United States, Italy and Spain.

In the original analysis: Reference gene primer amplification yielded estimated nucleated cell counts. Repertoires were generated with immunoSEQ multiplex PCR, while TCRdb's copy carries only in-frame clones and drops some. The DNA gave D and trimming, while V, J and clone size come from that table. This sample has fewer than 40,000 clones, with around 77% found just once. This CDR3 comprises 21 residues. V trimming: 0 bases; J trimming: 5 bases; junction bases outside the gene matches: 21. CDR1 and CDR2 from the germline V gene are LGHDT and YNNKEL (reference sequence). This TCR came from a man of 80 years or more with active or convalescent COVID-19. The sequenced material came from peripheral blood. The V gene is TRBV3-1 (or the pseudogene TRBV3-2), the J gene TRBJ2-2; 7 bases fit TRBD2. The CDR3 DNA sequence: TGTGCCAGCAGCCAAGATGTTTGGGGACGGGTTGGGGGGGAGTGGACCGGGGAGCTGTTTTTT. It translates to CASSQDVWGRVGGEWTGELFF.